This T cell receptor beta chain was recovered during a study of blood T cell repertoires in COVID-19. Study overall: Sources were T cells, B-cell-depleted T cells, or PBMCs; the material itself was cDNA or gDNA.

V lost 4 bases and J 5 bases, leaving 7 bases between the germline ends. The CDR3 sequence is 12 residues long. Germline CDR1 reads SGHNT; CDR2 reads YYREEE (reference sequence). As handled by the study authors: Researchers report that nucleated cell counts were estimated from reference gene primer amplification. Generated by immunoSEQ multiplex PCR, the TCRdb table keeps only in-frame clones and is missing some. V, J and clone size are taken as reported in that table, and D and trimming were inferred from the DNA itself. Of about 170,000 clones listed, around four fifths are singletons. The gene calls are TRBV5-4 and TRBJ2-1; D is unclear. The sequenced sample was peripheral blood. This sequence was found in a woman between 65 and 79 years old who had recovered from COVID-19. The CDR3 nucleotides are TGTGCCAGCAGCACCATAGACAATGAGCAGTTCTTC. This encodes CASSTIDNEQFF.